This T cell receptor beta chain was recorded in a study of T-cell reconstitution after alpha-beta-depleted transplantation in children. The CDR3 extends over 16 amino acids. Germline CDR1 reads DFQATT; CDR2 reads SNEGSKA (reference sequence). V was shortened by 7 bases and J by 3 bases, with 22 bases between the two germline ends. Unique molecular identifiers were incorporated during preparation of the TCRbeta library. Via MiXCR, TCRdb re-called the PCR reads, giving one row per CDR3 protein. The repertoire includes a few hundred thousand distinct CDR3 sequences, 20% of them detected once, and 3% to 4.5% sits in the top ten. This clonotype occurred many times.

The clonotype originates from a human donor who donated a stem cell graft to a child with acute myeloid leukemia. This chain uses TRBV20-1 with TRBJ2-4; the D gene could be TRBD1 or TRBD2 (5 bases each). The material sequenced was PBMCs from the stem cell graft donor, taken from the stem cell graft. This CDR3 reads CSVRDGNNVDKNIQYF. CDR3 DNA sequence: TGCAGTGTCCGGGACGGCAATAATGTGGACAAAAACATTCAGTACTTC.